Shown below are 13 T cell receptor beta chains from a single sample sequenced in a study of spatial heterogeneity in lung cancer. TCRdb reprocessed the 5' RACE reads via MiXCR and lists one record per CDR3 protein. The data contain 60,000 to 65,000 distinct CDR3 sequences, 8% to 9% of them singletons. Time point given: sample taken at primary tumor resection. Whole RNA, which was extracted from tumor, nontumor lung tissue or frozen PBMC, was sequenced without any cell sorting. The sample consisted of PBMCs, taken at surgery. The receptors shown here come from a female donor with early-stage non-small cell lung cancer.

In this sample, this clonotype turned up many times. The V call is TRBV6-1, the J call TRBJ2-7; weak D call: TRBD1 (5 bases). The V end lost 7 bases, the J end lost 0 bases, and 22 bases lay between the germline ends. The CDR3 sequence is 17 residues long. From germline, CDR1 is MNHNS and CDR2 SASEGT. The CDR3 DNA is TGTGCCAGCACGGATGGCTTTGGGGCAGGCAGCTCCTACGAGCAGTACGTC. Protein product: CASTDGFGAGSSYEQYV.

This clonotype has ten or more counts. The chain joins TRBV15 to TRBJ1-5, with D maybe TRBD1 (6 bases). The CDR3 runs to 17 residues. The germline V and J ends were trimmed by 0 bases and 6 bases, with 18 bases remaining between them. Germline V gene data show CDR1 as LNHNV and CDR2 as YYDKDF (reference sequence). CDR3 protein: CATSRDVSGAQTQPQHF. Here the CDR3 DNA reads TGTGCCACCAGCAGAGATGTATCGGGGGCGCAAACTCAGCCCCAGCATTTT.

This clonotype was picked up many times. The chain employs TRBV3-1 and TRBJ2-3; D is perhaps TRBD1 (5 bases). This CDR3 region has 16 residues. V shed 4 bases and J shed 1 base, with 15 bases lying between them. CDR1 and CDR2 from the germline V gene are LGHDT and YNNKEL (reference sequence). CDR3 loop: CASSRLGVPGTDTQYF. The CDR3 nucleotides are TGTGCCAGCAGCCGTCTAGGGGTCCCGGGCACAGATACGCAGTATTTT.

This clonotype showed up just once. The V gene is TRBV27, the J gene TRBJ2-1; perhaps D is TRBD1 or TRBD2 (5 bases each). Germline CDR1 MNHEY, CDR2 SMNVEV (reference sequence). This CDR3 comprises 14 residues. V lost 8 bases and J lost 6, with 17 bases in between. CDR3 amino acids: CASGAVSGGNEQFF. DNA for the CDR3: TGTGCCAGCGGTGCCGTCTCTGGGGGCAATGAGCAGTTCTTC.

At least ten counts were recorded for this clonotype. The chain combines TRBV28 with TRBJ1-4, with D possibly being TRBD1 (5 bases). The V gene lost 2 bases and the J gene lost 2 bases, with 9 bases spanning the gap. The CDR3 extends over 15 amino acids. Germline V gene lookup returns CDR1 MDHEN and CDR2 SYDVKM. The CDR3 bases are TGTGCCAGCAGTTTAGGAGGGGCTACTAATGAAAAACTGTTTTTT. Translating it yields CASSLGGATNEKLFF.

In its sample, this clonotype was seen many times. The CDR3 protein is CASRLTGGSTEAFF. For the CDR3, the DNA is TGTGCCAGCAGGCTCACAGGGGGCAGCACTGAAGCTTTCTTT. The chain joins TRBV6-2 or TRBV6-3 to TRBJ1-1, with TRBD1 matching over 9 bases. CDR3 length: 14 residues. Germline V gene data show CDR1 as MNHEY and CDR2 as SVGEGT. V dropped 6 bases and J dropped 4; count of bases not matched to a gene: 6.

The V and J genes are TRBV9 and TRBJ2-5; D not certain. The germline CDR1 and CDR2 sequences are SGDLS and YYNGEE. This CDR3 spans 13 amino acids. Trimming cost V 0 bases and J 5 bases, with 8 bases left between them. The CDR3 is CASSVELLETQYF. CDR3 DNA: TGTGCCAGCAGCGTAGAACTTCTTGAGACCCAGTACTTC.

This clonotype was observed at least ten times. V gene TRBV7-3 combines with J gene TRBJ2-3, with a possible D match to TRBD2 (5 bases). The V and J ends lost 2 bases and 0 bases respectively, with 12 bases between them. Germline values: CDR1 SGHTA, CDR2 FQGTGA. The length of the CDR3 is 16 residues. The CDR3 region is CASSLVVGGSTDTQYF. CDR3 in DNA: TGTGCCAGCAGCTTAGTTGTTGGCGGGAGCACAGATACGCAGTATTTT.

This clonotype appeared many times. The chain carries TRBV2 and TRBJ1-4; D unresolved. CDR1 is SNHLY and CDR2 is FYNNEI in the germline V gene. The V end was cut by 9 bases, the J end by 0 bases, with 11 bases between. This CDR3 spans 14 amino acids. The CDR3 DNA follows: TGTGCCAGTAGTAAGACGTCAACTAATGAAAAACTGTTTTTT. This gives the protein CASSKTSTNEKLFF.

This clonotype has at least ten counts. V is TRBV5-1 and J is TRBJ1-1, with D perhaps matching TRBD1 (5 bases). This CDR3 contains 15 residues. V lost 5 bases to trimming and J lost 4 bases, with 18 bases between them. Germline loops: CDR1 SGHRS, CDR2 YFSETQ. CDR3 region: CASSLSQGPSTEAFF. CDR3 coding DNA: TGCGCCAGCAGTTTGTCGCAGGGACCGAGCACTGAAGCTTTCTTT.

The V call is TRBV7-2, the J call TRBJ2-7; 7 bases are shared with TRBD2. V was clipped by 1 base and J by 7 bases; unmatched bases: 4. The CDR3 has 13 residues. In germline, CDR1 is SGHTA, CDR2 FQGNSA. CDR3 bases: TGTGCCAGCAGCTTAGGGCGGGAGAAGGAGCAGTACTTC. It yields the protein CASSLGREKEQYF. Complete variable domain (other parts from reference TRBV7-2 and TRBJ2-7): GAGVSQSPSNKVTEKGKDVELRCDPISGHTALYWYRQSLGQGLEFLIYFQGNSAPDKSGLPSDRFSAERTGGSVSTLTIQRTQQEDSAVYLCASSLGREKEQYFGPGTRLTVT.

This clonotype was found many times. V usage is TRBV4-2 and J usage is TRBJ1-6, with D possibly being TRBD1 (5 bases). The CDR3 length is 16 residues. V lost 1 base to trimming and J lost 0 bases, with 7 bases between them. In germline, CDR1 is LGHNA, CDR2 YNFKEQ. The CDR3 loop is CASSQGDSSYNSPLHF. The DNA for the CDR3 is TGTGCCAGCAGCCAAGGGGACTCCTCCTATAATTCACCCCTCCACTTT.

This clonotype has a count of ten or more. The V call is TRBV5-1, the J call TRBJ2-1; 7 nucleotides match TRBD1. In germline, CDR1 is SGHRS, CDR2 YFSETQ. The length of the CDR3 is 15 residues. The ends lost 4 bases at V and 7 bases at J; junction bases unmatched: 11. The CDR3: CASSPQGQLGNEQFF. The CDR3 DNA reads TGCGCCAGCAGCCCGCAGGGACAGTTGGGAAATGAGCAGTTCTTC.